A single sample gave rise to the 10 T cell receptor beta chains below, sequenced in a study of early T cells in non-severe SARS-CoV-2 infection. TCRdb re-derived calls from the 5' RACE reads in MiXCR, one entry per CDR3 protein. Found here are around 57,000 distinct CDR3 sequences, approximately 6.1% of them singletons; the top ten hold more than 3%. The starting material was whole blood, obtained at baseline. These TCRs come from an adult who was a healthcare worker with PCR-confirmed SARS-CoV-2 infection or an uninfected control (not recorded which).

This clonotype was found many times. The chain carries TRBV10-1 and TRBJ2-6; weak D call: TRBD2 (6 bases). There are 17 residues in the CDR3. Between the trimmed V and J ends, which lost 3 bases and 0 bases, there was a span of 12 bases. CDR1 WNHNN and CDR2 SYGVQD come from the germline V gene (reference sequence). The DNA of the CDR3 is TGCGCCAGCAGTGACCCCATGGGGGGCTCTGGGGCCAACGTCCTGACTTTC. It yields the protein CASSDPMGGSGANVLTF.

This clonotype has at least ten counts. V is TRBV11-2 and J is TRBJ2-3; 7 nucleotides line up with TRBD1. Unmatched junction bases numbered 7, after V lost 5 bases and J lost 2 bases. The CDR3 is 15 residues long. CDR1 is SGHAT and CDR2 is FQNNGV in the germline V gene. CDR3 sequence: CASSPSGTDTDTQYF. DNA for the CDR3: TGTGCCAGCAGCCCCTCCGGGACAGACACAGATACGCAGTATTTT.

This clonotype was observed at least ten times. This chain links TRBV5-1 with TRBJ1-2; 10 nucleotides match TRBD1. Germline assignment: CDR1 SGHRS and CDR2 YFSETQ. This CDR3 spans 15 amino acids. The V segment lost 4 bases and the J segment 1 base; nucleotides outside the gene matches: 4. The chain's CDR3 is CASSRDRGRNYGYTF. CDR3 DNA sequence: TGCGCCAGCAGCCGCGACAGGGGGCGTAACTATGGCTACACCTTC.

This clonotype turned up a few times. The chain couples TRBV5-1 to TRBJ1-6, with 7 bases that match TRBD1. Losses at the gene ends were 0 bases for V and 4 bases for J; bases not matched to a gene: 7. From germline, CDR1 is SGHRS and CDR2 YFSETQ. There are 17 residues in the CDR3. The CDR3 DNA is TGCGCCAGCAGCTTGGGGACGACAGGGCCTTATAATTCACCCCTCCACTTT. This gives the protein CASSLGTTGPYNSPLHF.

This clonotype was counted many times. This chain links TRBV28 with TRBJ2-7; 10 positions match TRBD2. The CDR3 spans 16 residues. The germline V gene encodes CDR1 MDHEN and CDR2 SYDVKM. V trimming: 4 bases; J trimming: 3 bases; junction bases outside the gene matches: 9. CDR3 nucleotides: TGTGCCAGCAGTTCCCGGCTAGCGGGAGCGATCTACGAGCAGTACTTC. Encoded protein: CASSSRLAGAIYEQYF.

At least ten counts were recorded for this clonotype. The J gene is TRBJ2-1, the V gene TRBV20-1, with D unresolved. Germline-derived CDR1 and CDR2 are DFQATT and SNEGSKA (reference sequence). V gave up 3 bases and J gave up 8 bases, with 11 bases separating them. The CDR3 extends over 12 amino acids. CDR3 nucleotide sequence: TGCAGTGCTAGGCCGTCCCGGGATGAGCAGTTCTTC. Amino acids: CSARPSRDEQFF.

This clonotype was detected only a few times. This rearrangement joins TRBV29-1 to TRBJ2-7; a weak D match, TRBD2 (5 bases). The ends were cut back, 2 bases at V and 4 bases at J, with 12 bases in the middle. The CDR3 is 13 residues long. The V gene's germline CDR1 is SQVTM and CDR2 ANQGSEA. The CDR3 DNA is TGCAGCGTTGAAACTACGCCGGGGTACGAGCAGTACTTC. It specifies CSVETTPGYEQYF.

In its sample, this clonotype was seen many times. The gene calls are TRBV28 and TRBJ2-5; 13 bases align to TRBD2. V shed 3 bases and J 5 bases; nucleotides not matched to a gene: 6. CDR3 length: 16 residues. The germline gives CDR1 MDHEN, CDR2 SYDVKM. CDR3 sequence reads: CASSLLAGLAGETQYF. As DNA, the CDR3 is TGTGCCAGCAGTTTGTTAGCGGGACTAGCGGGGGAGACCCAGTACTTC.

This clonotype was detected a few times. V is TRBV15 and J is TRBJ2-5; TRBD2 is a possible D gene (6 bases). V gave up 3 bases and J gave up 7 bases, with 18 bases separating them. Germline CDR1 is LNHNV and CDR2 is YYDKDF (reference sequence). The CDR3 has 15 residues. CDR3 sequence: CATSSTSRSHRTQYF. In DNA, the CDR3 is TGTGCCACCAGCAGTACTAGCAGGTCCCATAGGACCCAGTACTTC.

This clonotype was seen a few times. This chain connects TRBV7-8 to TRBJ2-1; a possible D gene is TRBD2 (6 bases). Germline CDR1 SGHVS, CDR2 FQNEAQ. This CDR3 spans 17 amino acids. Deletions cut 2 bases from V and 6 bases from J, with 20 bases between. In nucleotides, the CDR3 is TGTGCCAGCAGCTTAAGGCGCCGGGACTCTGACGTCAATGAGCAGTTCTTC. As protein: CASSLRRRDSDVNEQFF.